This passage covers 25 T cell receptor beta chains from one sample sequenced in a study of blood T cell repertoires in COVID-19. TCRdb's table, derived via immunoSEQ multiplex PCR, lists solely in-frame clones and lacks some. Of about 270,000 clones listed, about 91% are singletons. Sequences were obtained from PBMCs or T cells enriched from blood (not recorded which). The receptors derive from a man aged 40-49 years who had been exposed to COVID-19.

CDR3 sequence (DNA): TGTGCCAGCAGCCCCACATTAGCGGGAGGTTACAATGAGCAGTTCTTC. Translating gives CASSPTLAGGYNEQFF. The genes are TRBV6-2 or TRBV6-3 and TRBJ2-1; 10 bases fit TRBD2. CDR3 size: 16 residues. Trimming took 6 bases from V and 4 from J; bases not matched to a gene: 9. The germline gives CDR1 MNHEY, CDR2 SVGEGT.

The chain has TRBV4-3 and TRBJ2-1; TRBD2 aligns across 11 bases. Germline CDR1 and CDR2: LGHNA and YSLEER. The CDR3 loop spans 18 amino acids. V shed 0 bases, J shed 2 bases, and the junction held 6 bases outside the gene matches. The CDR3 DNA sequence: TGCGCCAGCAGCCAAGATCTCCTAGCGGGAGGAACCTACAATGAGCAGTTCTTC. It codes for CASSQDLLAGGTYNEQFF.

This rearrangement joins TRBV6-1 to TRBJ1-2; 7 bases align to TRBD1. CDR1 and CDR2 (germline): MNHNS, SASEGT. The CDR3 is 15 amino acids. The J segment lost 5 bases and the V segment lost 0 bases, leaving 6 bases of the junction unmatched. The CDR3 spells CASSEAGTAIYGYTF. The CDR3 DNA reads as TGTGCCAGCAGTGAAGCGGGGACAGCGATATATGGCTACACCTTC.

This chain connects TRBV28 to TRBJ1-5; 7 bases align to TRBD1. V lost 10 bases and J lost 5; bases outside the gene matches: 17. There are 16 residues in the CDR3. Germline V gives CDR1 MDHEN, CDR2 SYDVKM. The CDR3 reads CATTILRQGMDQPQHF. The CDR3, as DNA: TGTGCCACCACCATCCTGAGACAGGGAATGGATCAGCCCCAGCATTTT.

The DNA of the CDR3 is TGCAGCGTTGAAGACCTGGGACAGCGAAACTATGGCTACACCTTC. It is translated as CSVEDLGQRNYGYTF. This chain links TRBV29-1 with TRBJ1-2; TRBD1 matches at 7 bases. V lost 0 bases to trimming and J lost 2 bases; unmatched junction nucleotides: 6. CDR1 is SQVTM, CDR2 ANQGSEA, per germline. This CDR3 is 15 amino acids long.

The J gene is TRBJ2-2, the V gene TRBV6-5; 7 bases map to TRBD2. CDR1 is MNHEY, CDR2 SVGAGI, per germline. Losses at the gene ends were 7 bases for V and 7 bases for J; bases not matched to a gene: 6. The CDR3 spans 13 residues. The CDR3 sequence: CASMGGFGGELFF. The CDR3 nucleotides read TGTGCCAGCATGGGGGGGTTCGGCGGGGAGCTGTTTTTT.

This rearrangement joins TRBV19 to TRBJ1-1, with D unresolved. The CDR3 consists of 15 residues. From germline, CDR1 is LNHDA and CDR2 SQIVND (reference sequence). V lost 2 bases and J 1 base, leaving 11 bases between the germline ends. CDR3 sequence (DNA): TGTGCCAGTAGTATACTCGGTCGAGGGAACACTGAAGCTTTCTTT. Its protein is CASSILGRGNTEAFF.

This chain uses TRBV28 with TRBJ2-5, with unresolved D. V lost 4 bases, J lost 5 bases, and 17 bases lay in between. Germline CDR1 and CDR2: MDHEN and SYDVKM. The length of the CDR3 is 15 residues. CDR3 sequence: CASSSPLSVRETQYF. In DNA form, the CDR3 reads TGTGCCAGCAGTTCCCCGCTGAGCGTGCGGGAGACCCAGTACTTC.

This clone was counted a single time. V gene TRBV29-1 combines with J gene TRBJ2-7; 8 bases are shared with TRBD2. Per germline, CDR1 SQVTM and CDR2 ANQGSEA. J was trimmed by 4 bases and V by 1 base; bases with no gene match: 9. This CDR3 spans 15 amino acids. As DNA, the CDR3 is TGCAGCGTTGAAGTAGGTTATAGCGGGGTTTACGAGCAGTACTTC. Residues: CSVEVGYSGVYEQYF.

This rearrangement joins TRBV5-1 to TRBJ2-5; D is possibly TRBD2 (5 bases). CDR1 is SGHRS, CDR2 YFSETQ, per germline. Trimming left V 4 bases short and J 5 bases short, with 15 bases between. The CDR3 is 14 amino acids. CDR3 sequence (DNA): TGCGCCAGCAGCCTAGACGGGAAAGCGGAGACCCAGTACTTC. This translates into CASSLDGKAETQYF.

The chain uses TRBV5-4 and TRBJ1-2; no definite D call. Germline assignment: CDR1 SGHNT and CDR2 YYREEE (reference sequence). V lost 0 bases, J lost 6 bases, and 9 bases lay in between. This CDR3 is built from 13 residues. As DNA, the CDR3 is TGTGCCAGCAGCTTGGCGCCCGGGGATGGCTACACCTTC. Amino acids: CASSLAPGDGYTF.

J is TRBJ2-1 and V is TRBV11-2; D not certain. The germline gives CDR1 SGHAT, CDR2 FQNNGV. V was cut by 1 base and J by 4 bases, with 17 bases left in between. The CDR3 loop spans 17 amino acids. CDR3 sequence (DNA): TGTGCCAGCAGCTTAGTCTCGGCTGGCAGACATTACAATGAGCAGTTCTTC. This codes for CASSLVSAGRHYNEQFF. Together with reference TRBV11-2 and TRBJ2-1, the CDR3 gives the full variable domain: EAGVAQSPRYKIIEKRQSVAFWCNPISGHATLYWYQQILGQGPKLLIQFQNNGVVDDSQLPKDRFSAERLKGVDSTLKIQPAKLEDSAVYLCASSLVSAGRHYNEQFFGPGTRLTVL.

The rearrangement joins TRBV5-6 to TRBJ2-7; D might be TRBD1 (5 bases). This CDR3 comprises 17 residues. The germline V gene has CDR1 SGHDT and CDR2 YYEEEE. V lost 2 bases and J lost 0, with 18 bases in between. In DNA, the CDR3 is TGTGCCAGCAGCTTCCAGGGTAGAACCTTCAGCTCCTACGAGCAGTACTTC. Its translation is CASSFQGRTFSSYEQYF.

DNA for the CDR3: TGTGCCAGCAGCATAACAGGGGGCGAGAACACCGGGGAGCTGTTTTTT. Translated: CASSITGGENTGELFF. This sequence joins TRBV7-6 and TRBJ2-2; TRBD1 matches at 9 bases. With V trimmed by 5 bases and J by 1 base, 5 bases remained unmatched. This CDR3 is 16 amino acids long. Germline CDR1 is SGHVS and CDR2 is FNYEAQ.

The chain combines TRBV5-1 with TRBJ1-2; D is ambiguous. Germline V lookup: CDR1 SGHRS, CDR2 YFSETQ. V shed 0 bases and J shed 7 bases, with 13 bases lying between them. The CDR3 spans 14 residues. The CDR3 loop reads CASSLVLEAGGYTF. CDR3 DNA: TGCGCCAGCAGCTTGGTTTTAGAGGCGGGTGGCTACACCTTC. Full variable domain (remainder filled in from reference TRBV5-1 and TRBJ1-2): KAGVTQTPRYLIKTRGQQVTLSCSPISGHRSVSWYQQTPGQGLQFLFEYFSETQRNKGNFPGRFSGRQFSNSRSEMNVSTLELGDSALYLCASSLVLEAGGYTFGSGTRLTVV.

The chain uses TRBV2 and TRBJ2-1, with unresolved D. Germline CDR1 reads SNHLY; CDR2 reads FYNNEI. The V end was cut by 6 bases, the J end by 8 bases, with 11 bases between. The length of the CDR3 is 12 residues. CDR3 sequence (DNA): TGTGCCAGCAGGTTGGCCAGATATGAGCAGTTCTTC. Translating it yields CASRLARYEQFF.

The chain employs TRBV2 and TRBJ1-2, with no clear D. CDR3 length equals 13 residues. Between the trimmed V and J ends, which lost 3 bases and 8 bases, there was a span of 13 bases. Looked up from germline, CDR1 is SNHLY and CDR2 is FYNNEI. CDR3 sequence: CASSERYEGGYTF. Written as DNA, the CDR3 is TGTGCCAGCAGTGAGCGGTATGAGGGAGGCTACACCTTC.

The chain joins TRBV27 to TRBJ1-2; D remains ambiguous. V shed 11 bases and J shed 7 bases, with 14 bases lying between them. The CDR3 has 11 amino acids. The germline V gene encodes CDR1 MNHEY and CDR2 SMNVEV (reference sequence). CDR3 coding DNA: TGTGCCGTCCTCGGGGTGCGTGGCTACACCTTC. As protein: CAVLGVRGYTF.

In its sample, this clone was seen once. This chain joins TRBV11-2 and TRBJ2-7, with a weak D call TRBD2 (7 bases). V was pared by 6 bases and J by 10 bases, with 13 bases between. Per germline, CDR1 SGHAT and CDR2 FQNNGV. There are 11 residues in the CDR3. The CDR3: CASRQGGVQYF. For the CDR3, the DNA is TGTGCCAGCAGACAAGGGGGGGTTCAGTACTTC.

This chain uses TRBV15 with TRBJ1-5; D perhaps matches TRBD1 (6 bases). Deletions cut 1 base from V and 2 bases from J, with 9 bases between. This CDR3 spans 15 amino acids. Per germline, CDR1 LNHNV and CDR2 YYDKDF (reference sequence). The CDR3 sequence: CATSRANRGNQPQHF. In DNA form, the CDR3 reads TGTGCCACCAGCAGAGCTAACAGGGGCAATCAGCCCCAGCATTTT.

CDR3 coding DNA: TGTGCCAGCAGTTACTCGATCCGGTACACTGAAGCTTTCTTT. Translating gives CASSYSIRYTEAFF. The chain is built from TRBV6-5 and TRBJ1-1; D unclear. The CDR3 consists of 14 residues. V was shortened by 0 bases and J by 3 bases, with 8 bases between the two germline ends. CDR1 and CDR2 (germline): MNHEY, SVGAGI.

V gene TRBV5-1 combines with J gene TRBJ2-3; 9 positions match TRBD2. The V segment lost 1 base and the J segment 4 bases; nucleotides outside the gene matches: 13. This CDR3 has 18 amino acids. The V gene's germline CDR1 is SGHRS and CDR2 YFSETQ. The DNA for the CDR3 is TGCGCCAGCAGCTTGTGGGGCGGGAGGGCCGAGGTGGCAGATACGCAGTATTTT. Translating gives CASSLWGGRAEVADTQYF.

V gene TRBV7-9 combines with J gene TRBJ1-1; maybe TRBD1 (5 bases). Trimming stripped 4 bases from V and 1 base from J, with 16 bases between. Germline values: CDR1 SEHNR, CDR2 FQNEAQ (reference sequence). The CDR3 is 16 residues long. The CDR3 region has the DNA TGTGCCAGCAGCTCAGCGGGGGGGAGGAAGAACACTGAAGCTTTCTTT. Translating gives CASSSAGGRKNTEAFF.

The rearrangement uses TRBV15 and TRBJ1-3, with TRBD1 matching 7 bases. The junction had 7 bases not matched to a gene; V was cut back by 3 bases and J by 2 bases. There are 16 residues in the CDR3. CDR1 and CDR2 (germline): LNHNV, YYDKDF (reference sequence). The CDR3 DNA follows: TGTGCCACCAGCAGTGCCTCCGGGACAGCTGGAAACACCATATATTTT. The encoded protein is CATSSASGTAGNTIYF. Supplemented by reference TRBV15 and TRBJ1-3, the full variable domain reads DAMVIQNPRYQVTQFGKPVTLSCSQTLNHNVMYWYQQKSSQAPKLLFHYYDKDFNNEADTPDNFQSRRPNTSFCFLDIRSPGLGDTAMYLCATSSASGTAGNTIYFGEGSWLTVV.

The chain employs TRBV29-1 and TRBJ1-5, with D possibly TRBD1 on 5 matching bases. This CDR3 spans 14 amino acids. Germline CDR1 SQVTM, CDR2 ANQGSEA. V was shortened by 4 bases and J by 0 bases, with 10 bases between the two germline ends. CDR3 DNA: TGCAGCGTTGCGCCCAGGGTTAGCAATCAGCCCCAGCATTTT. Translation gives CSVAPRVSNQPQHF.